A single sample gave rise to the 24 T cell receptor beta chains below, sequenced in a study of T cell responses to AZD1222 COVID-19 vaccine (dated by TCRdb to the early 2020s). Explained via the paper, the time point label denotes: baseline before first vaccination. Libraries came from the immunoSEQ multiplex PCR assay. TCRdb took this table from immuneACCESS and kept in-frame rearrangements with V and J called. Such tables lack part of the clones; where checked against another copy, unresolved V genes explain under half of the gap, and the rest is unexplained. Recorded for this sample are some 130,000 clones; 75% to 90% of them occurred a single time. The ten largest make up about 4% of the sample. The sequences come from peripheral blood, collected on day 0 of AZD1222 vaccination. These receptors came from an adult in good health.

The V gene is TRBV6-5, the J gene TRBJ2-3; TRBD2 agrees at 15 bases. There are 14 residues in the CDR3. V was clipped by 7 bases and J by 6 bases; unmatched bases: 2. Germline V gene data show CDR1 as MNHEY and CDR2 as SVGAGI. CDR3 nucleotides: TGTGCCAGCACTGGACTAGCGGGGGGGGATACGCAGTATTTT. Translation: CASTGLAGGDTQYF.

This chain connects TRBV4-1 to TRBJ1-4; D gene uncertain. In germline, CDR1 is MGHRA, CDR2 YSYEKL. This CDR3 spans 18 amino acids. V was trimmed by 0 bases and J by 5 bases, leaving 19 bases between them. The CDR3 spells CASSQDGVERGRNEKLFF. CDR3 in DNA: TGCGCCAGCAGCCAAGATGGGGTCGAAAGAGGCCGGAATGAAAAACTGTTTTTT.

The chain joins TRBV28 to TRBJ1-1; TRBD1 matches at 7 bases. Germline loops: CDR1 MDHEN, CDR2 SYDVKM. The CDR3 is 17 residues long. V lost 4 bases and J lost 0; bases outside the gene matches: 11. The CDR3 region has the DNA TGTGCCAGCAGTTCTCCATCGACAGGGAGTATGAACACTGAAGCTTTCTTT. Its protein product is CASSSPSTGSMNTEAFF.

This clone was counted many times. The CDR3 is CASTADSTYEQYF. The DNA of the CDR3 is TGTGCCAGCACCGCGGACAGTACCTACGAGCAGTACTTC. This chain joins TRBV28 and TRBJ2-7; tentatively, D is TRBD1 (6 bases). From germline, CDR1 is MDHEN and CDR2 SYDVKM. CDR3 length: 13 residues. Trimming stripped 7 bases from V and 2 bases from J, with 12 bases between.

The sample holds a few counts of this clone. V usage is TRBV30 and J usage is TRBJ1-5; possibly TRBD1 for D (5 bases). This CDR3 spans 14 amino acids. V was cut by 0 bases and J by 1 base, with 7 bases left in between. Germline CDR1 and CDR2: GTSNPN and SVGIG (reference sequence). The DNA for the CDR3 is TGTGCCTGGAGTGTAGGGGACAGCAATCAGCCCCAGCATTTT. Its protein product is CAWSVGDSNQPQHF.

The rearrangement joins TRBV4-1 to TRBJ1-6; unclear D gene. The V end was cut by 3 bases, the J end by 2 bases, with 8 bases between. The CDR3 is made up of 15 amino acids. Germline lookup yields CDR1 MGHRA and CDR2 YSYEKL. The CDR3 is CASSQSLTYNSPLHF. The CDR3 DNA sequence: TGCGCCAGCAGCCAGTCCTTAACCTATAATTCACCCCTCCACTTT.

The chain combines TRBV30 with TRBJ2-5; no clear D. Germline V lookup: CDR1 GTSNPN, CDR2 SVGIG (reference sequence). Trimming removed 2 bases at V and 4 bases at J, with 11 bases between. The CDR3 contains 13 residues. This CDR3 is CAWSWKGPETQYF. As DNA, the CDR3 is TGTGCCTGGAGTTGGAAGGGCCCAGAGACCCAGTACTTC.

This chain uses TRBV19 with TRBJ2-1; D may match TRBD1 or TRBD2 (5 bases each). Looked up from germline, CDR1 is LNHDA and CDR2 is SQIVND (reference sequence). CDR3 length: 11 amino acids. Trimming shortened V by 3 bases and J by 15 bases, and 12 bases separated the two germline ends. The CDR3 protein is CASSISGTRFF. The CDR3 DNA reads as TGTGCCAGTAGTATTTCCGGGACGCGGTTCTTC.

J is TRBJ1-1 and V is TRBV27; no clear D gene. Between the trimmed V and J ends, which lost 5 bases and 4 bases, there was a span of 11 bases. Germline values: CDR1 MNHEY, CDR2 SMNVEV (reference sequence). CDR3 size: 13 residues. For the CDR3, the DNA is TGTGCCAGCAGTCCCCGACTCGGCACTGAAGCTTTCTTT. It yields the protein CASSPRLGTEAFF.

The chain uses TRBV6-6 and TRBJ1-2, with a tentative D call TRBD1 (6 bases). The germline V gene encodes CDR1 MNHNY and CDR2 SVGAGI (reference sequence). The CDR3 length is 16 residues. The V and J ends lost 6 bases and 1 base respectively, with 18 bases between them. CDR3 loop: CASRGGGQAINYGYTF. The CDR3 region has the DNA TGTGCCAGCAGAGGGGGAGGACAAGCAATTAACTATGGCTACACCTTC.

The CDR3 DNA is TGTGCCAGCAGTTTTGAAAATCAGCCCCAGCATTTT. Translating it yields CASSFENQPQHF. V and J are TRBV28 and TRBJ1-5, with D unclear. V was shortened by 3 bases and J by 4 bases, with 4 bases between the two germline ends. The CDR3 is made up of 12 amino acids. Germline lookup yields CDR1 MDHEN and CDR2 SYDVKM.

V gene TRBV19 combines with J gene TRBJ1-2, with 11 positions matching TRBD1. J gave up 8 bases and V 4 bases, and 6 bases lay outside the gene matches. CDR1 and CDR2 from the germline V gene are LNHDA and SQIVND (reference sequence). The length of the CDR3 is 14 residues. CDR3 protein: CASSTPDRGLGYTF. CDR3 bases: TGTGCCAGTAGTACCCCGGACAGGGGGCTCGGCTACACCTTC.

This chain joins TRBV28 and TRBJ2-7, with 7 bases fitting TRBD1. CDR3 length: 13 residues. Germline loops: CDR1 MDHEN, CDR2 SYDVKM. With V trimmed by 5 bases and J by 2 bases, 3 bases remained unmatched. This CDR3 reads CASSDRDPYEQYF. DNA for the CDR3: TGTGCCAGCAGTGACAGGGACCCCTACGAGCAGTACTTC.

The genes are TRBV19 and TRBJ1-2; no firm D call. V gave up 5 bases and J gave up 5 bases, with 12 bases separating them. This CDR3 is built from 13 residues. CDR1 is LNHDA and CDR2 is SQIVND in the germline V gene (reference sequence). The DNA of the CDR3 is TGTGCCAGTAGTGGACGGACGGATTATGGCTACACCTTC. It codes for CASSGRTDYGYTF.

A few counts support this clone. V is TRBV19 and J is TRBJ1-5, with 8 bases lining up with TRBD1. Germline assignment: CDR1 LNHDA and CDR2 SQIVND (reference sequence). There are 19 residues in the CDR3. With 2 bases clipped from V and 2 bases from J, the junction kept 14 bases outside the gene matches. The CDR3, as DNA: TGTGCCAGTAGTATATTGAGGACAGGGACGAGCGGCGGCAATCAGCCCCAGCATTTT. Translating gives CASSILRTGTSGGNQPQHF. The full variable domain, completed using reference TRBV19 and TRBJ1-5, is DGGITQSPKYLFRKEGQNVTLSCEQNLNHDAMYWYRQDPGQGLRLIYYSQIVNDFQKGDIAEGYSVSREKKESFPLTVTSAQKNPTAFYLCASSILRTGTSGGNQPQHFGDGTRLSIL.

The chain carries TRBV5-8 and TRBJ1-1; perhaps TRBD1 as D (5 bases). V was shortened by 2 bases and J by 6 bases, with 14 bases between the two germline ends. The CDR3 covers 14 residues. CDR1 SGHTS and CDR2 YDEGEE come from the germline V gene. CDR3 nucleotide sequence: TGTGCCAGCAGCTTAAGGGTTGCGGGGGCTGAAGCTTTCTTT. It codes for CASSLRVAGAEAFF.

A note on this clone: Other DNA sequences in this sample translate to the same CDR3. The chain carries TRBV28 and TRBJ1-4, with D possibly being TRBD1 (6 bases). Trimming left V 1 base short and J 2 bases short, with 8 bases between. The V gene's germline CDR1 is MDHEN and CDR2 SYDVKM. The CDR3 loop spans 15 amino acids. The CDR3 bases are TGTGCCAGCAGTTTATTAGGGGGGACTAATGAAAAACTGTTTTTT. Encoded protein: CASSLLGGTNEKLFF.

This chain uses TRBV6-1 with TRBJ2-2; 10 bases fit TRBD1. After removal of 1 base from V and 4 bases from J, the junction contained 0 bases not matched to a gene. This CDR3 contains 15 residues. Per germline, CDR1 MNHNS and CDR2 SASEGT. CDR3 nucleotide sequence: TGTGCCAGCAGTGAAGGGACAGGGGGCACCGGGGAGCTGTTTTTT. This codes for CASSEGTGGTGELFF.

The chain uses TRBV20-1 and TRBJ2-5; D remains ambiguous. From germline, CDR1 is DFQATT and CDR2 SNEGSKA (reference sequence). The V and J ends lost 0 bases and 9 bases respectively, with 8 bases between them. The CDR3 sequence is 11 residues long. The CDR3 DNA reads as TGCAGTGCTAGAGATAAGGTGGCCCAGTACTTC. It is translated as CSARDKVAQYF.

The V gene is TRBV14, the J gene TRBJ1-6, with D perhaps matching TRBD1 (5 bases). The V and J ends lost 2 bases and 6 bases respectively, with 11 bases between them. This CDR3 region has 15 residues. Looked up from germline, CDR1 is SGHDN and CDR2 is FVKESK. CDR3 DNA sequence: TGTGCCAGCAGCCAACACGACAGCAGTAATTCACCCCTCCACTTT. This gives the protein CASSQHDSSNSPLHF.

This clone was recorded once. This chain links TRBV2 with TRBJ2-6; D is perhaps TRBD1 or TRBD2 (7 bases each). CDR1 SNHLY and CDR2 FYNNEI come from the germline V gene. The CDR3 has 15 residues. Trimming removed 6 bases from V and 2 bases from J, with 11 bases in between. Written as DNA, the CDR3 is TGTGCCAGCAGCCAGGGGGGGGCTGGGGCCAACGTCCTGACTTTC. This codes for CASSQGGAGANVLTF.

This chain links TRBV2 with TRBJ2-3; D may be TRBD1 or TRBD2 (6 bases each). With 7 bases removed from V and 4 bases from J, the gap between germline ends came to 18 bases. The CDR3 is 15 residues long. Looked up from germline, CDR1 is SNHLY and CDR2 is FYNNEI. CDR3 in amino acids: CASKRGQGFPDTQYF. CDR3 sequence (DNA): TGTGCCAGCAAACGGGGGCAGGGCTTCCCAGATACGCAGTATTTT. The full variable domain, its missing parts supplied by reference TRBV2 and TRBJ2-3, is EPEVTQTPSHQVTQMGQEVILRCVPISNHLYFYWYRQILGQKVEFLVSFYNNEISEKSEIFDDQFSVERPDGSNFTLKIRSTKLEDSAMYFCASKRGQGFPDTQYFGPGTRLTVL.

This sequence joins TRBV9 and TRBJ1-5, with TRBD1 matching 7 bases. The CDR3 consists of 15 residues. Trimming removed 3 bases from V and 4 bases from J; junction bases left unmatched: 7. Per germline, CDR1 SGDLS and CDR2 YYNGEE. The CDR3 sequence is CASSAGDRVNQPQHF. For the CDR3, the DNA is TGTGCCAGCAGCGCTGGCGACAGGGTAAATCAGCCCCAGCATTTT.

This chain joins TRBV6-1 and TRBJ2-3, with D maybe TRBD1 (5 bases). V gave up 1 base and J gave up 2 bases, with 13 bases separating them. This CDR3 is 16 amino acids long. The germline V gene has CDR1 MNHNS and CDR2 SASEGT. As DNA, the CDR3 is TGTGCCAGCAGTGAAGAAGGGCAGGGCTTCACAGATACGCAGTATTTT. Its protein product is CASSEEGQGFTDTQYF.